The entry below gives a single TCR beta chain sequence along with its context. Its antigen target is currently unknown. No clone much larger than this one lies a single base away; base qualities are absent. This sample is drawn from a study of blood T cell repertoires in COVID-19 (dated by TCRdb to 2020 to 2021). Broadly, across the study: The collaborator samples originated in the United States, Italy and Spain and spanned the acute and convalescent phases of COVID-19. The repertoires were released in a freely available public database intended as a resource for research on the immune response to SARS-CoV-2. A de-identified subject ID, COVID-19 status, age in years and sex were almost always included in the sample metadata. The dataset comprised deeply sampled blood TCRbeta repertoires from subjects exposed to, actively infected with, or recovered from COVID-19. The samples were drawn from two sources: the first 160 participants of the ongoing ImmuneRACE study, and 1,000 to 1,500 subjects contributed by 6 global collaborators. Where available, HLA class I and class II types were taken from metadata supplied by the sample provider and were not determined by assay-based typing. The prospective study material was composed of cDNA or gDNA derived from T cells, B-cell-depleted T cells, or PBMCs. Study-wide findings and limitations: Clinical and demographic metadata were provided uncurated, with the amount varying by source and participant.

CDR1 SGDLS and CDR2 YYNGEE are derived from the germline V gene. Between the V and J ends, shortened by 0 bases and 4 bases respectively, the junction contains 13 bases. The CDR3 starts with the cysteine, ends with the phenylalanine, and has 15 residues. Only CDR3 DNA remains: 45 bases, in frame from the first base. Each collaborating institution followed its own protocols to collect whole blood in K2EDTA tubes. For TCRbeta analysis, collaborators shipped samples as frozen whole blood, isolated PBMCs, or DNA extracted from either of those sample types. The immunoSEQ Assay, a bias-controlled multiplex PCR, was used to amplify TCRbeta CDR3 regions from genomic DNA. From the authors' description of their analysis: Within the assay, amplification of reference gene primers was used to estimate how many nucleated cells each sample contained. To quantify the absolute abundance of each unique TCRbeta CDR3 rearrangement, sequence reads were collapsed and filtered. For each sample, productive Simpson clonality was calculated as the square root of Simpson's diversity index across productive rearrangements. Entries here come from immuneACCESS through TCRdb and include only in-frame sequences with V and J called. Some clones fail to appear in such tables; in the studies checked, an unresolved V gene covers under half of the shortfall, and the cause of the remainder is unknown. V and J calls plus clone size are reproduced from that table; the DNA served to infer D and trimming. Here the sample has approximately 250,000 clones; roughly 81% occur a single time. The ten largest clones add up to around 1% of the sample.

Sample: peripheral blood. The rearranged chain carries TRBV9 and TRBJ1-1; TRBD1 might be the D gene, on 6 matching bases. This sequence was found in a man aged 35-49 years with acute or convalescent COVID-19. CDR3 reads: CASSVVGGAGTEAFF. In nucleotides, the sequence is TGTGCCAGCAGCGTAGTAGGGGGGGCCGGCACTGAAGCTTTCTTT.